These T cell receptor beta chains were read from a single sample in a study of cytomegalovirus exposure and HLA in healthy donors. Some clones are missing from TCRdb's copy, which holds only in-frame ones; the method was immunoSEQ multiplex PCR. The sample has tens of thousands of clones, 75% to 90% seen once; the top ten hold about 2.5%. Source material: PBMCs. The receptor source for this set is a man aged 18 to 30 in good health and CMV-seronegative. CDR3s leave out the opening cysteine and the closing phenylalanine or tryptophan.

V: TRBV5-1
J: TRBJ2-5
CDR3: ASSLAPPGETQY

V: TRBV19
J: TRBJ2-3
CDR3: ASSMATSGTDTQY

V: TRBV9
J: TRBJ2-1
CDR3: ASSVAGLYNEQF

V: TRBV27
J: TRBJ2-1
CDR3: ASSLLTNNEQF

V: TRBV6-5
J: TRBJ2-1
CDR3: ASSYSTGTTINEQF

V: TRBV4-3
J: TRBJ2-7
CDR3: ASSWDKAYEQY

V: TRBV27
J: TRBJ2-6
CDR3: ASSRIGTGSNVLT

V: TRBV2
J: TRBJ1-2
CDR3: ASRGGLGSNYGYT

V: TRBV15
J: TRBJ2-2
CDR3: ATSRGLAGGPDGELF

V: TRBV5-1
J: TRBJ2-5
CDR3: ASSLKLAGARQETQY

V: TRBV27
J: NA
CDR3: ASSQGGYEQY

V: TRBV6-4
J: TRBJ2-2
CDR3: ASSDSAGGEVGELF

V: TRBV5-1
J: TRBJ2-1
CDR3: ASSFLAGAGGEQF

V: TRBV18
J: TRBJ2-5
CDR3: ASSTRQGNSQETQY

V: TRBV7-2
J: TRBJ2-3
CDR3: ASSLASGRTDTQY

V: TRBV19
J: TRBJ2-7
CDR3: ASSITAGATYEQY

V: TRBV4-1
J: TRBJ2-2
CDR3: ASSLSGFGGELF

V: TRBV5-8
J: TRBJ1-3
CDR3: ASSLILTDAGNTIY

V: TRBV19
J: TRBJ1-1
CDR3: ASTRSRGHAEAF

V: TRBV28
J: TRBJ1-1
CDR3: ASSETGGRSAQAF

V: TRBV5-1
J: TRBJ1-6
CDR3: ASSPGGGAGSPLH

V: TRBV19
J: TRBJ2-3
CDR3: ASSIRAVSTDTQY

V: TRBV28
J: TRBJ1-1
CDR3: ASSFTRIGAGYTEAF

V: TRBV7-2
J: NA
CDR3: ASSFRQGTYEQY

V: TRBV5-4
J: NA
CDR3: ASSLVGQSYEQY

V: TRBV19
J: TRBJ2-1
CDR3: ASRPGQGGHEQF

V: TRBV7-6
J: TRBJ1-2
CDR3: ASSSPEDRAKGYT

V: TRBV10-3
J: TRBJ2-1
CDR3: AISEPSTRQF

V: TRBV7-9
J: TRBJ1-1
CDR3: ASKLPGGTEAF

V: TRBV28
J: TRBJ2-7
CDR3: ASSLAGRPYEQY

V: TRBV7-2
J: TRBJ1-6
CDR3: ASSLDRGVNSPLH

V: TRBV6-1
J: TRBJ2-5
CDR3: ASGGLAGGQETQY

V: TRBV27
J: TRBJ2-7
CDR3: ASSLLQGSSYEQY

V: TRBV7-6
J: TRBJ2-2
CDR3: ASSLVCAPRYTGELF

V: TRBV30
J: TRBJ1-1
CDR3: AWRRQGRANTEAF